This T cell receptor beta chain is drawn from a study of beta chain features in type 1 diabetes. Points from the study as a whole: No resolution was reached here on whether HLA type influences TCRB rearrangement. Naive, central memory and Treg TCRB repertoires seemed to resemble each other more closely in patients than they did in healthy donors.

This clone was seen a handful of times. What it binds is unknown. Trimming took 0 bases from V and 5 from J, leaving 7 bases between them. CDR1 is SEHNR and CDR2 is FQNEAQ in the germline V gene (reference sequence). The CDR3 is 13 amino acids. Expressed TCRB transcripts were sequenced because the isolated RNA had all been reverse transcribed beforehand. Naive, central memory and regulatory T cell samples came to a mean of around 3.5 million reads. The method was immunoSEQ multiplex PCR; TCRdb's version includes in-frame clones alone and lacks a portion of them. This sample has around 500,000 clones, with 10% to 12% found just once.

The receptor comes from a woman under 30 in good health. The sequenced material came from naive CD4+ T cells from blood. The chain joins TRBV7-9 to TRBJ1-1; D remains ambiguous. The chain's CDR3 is CASSLALQTEAFF. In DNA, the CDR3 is TGTGCCAGCAGCTTAGCGCTTCAGACTGAAGCTTTCTTT.